What follows are 27 T cell receptor beta chains derived from one specimen sequenced in a study of tumor-infiltrating lymphocytes in oesophageal squamous cell carcinoma. MiXCR, applied by TCRdb to the PCR reads, yields one record per CDR3 protein. Here the sample spans almost 20,000 distinct CDR3 sequences, 30% to 50% being singletons. Input material: blood. These receptors were taken from a male donor with esophageal squamous cell carcinoma.

In this sample, this clonotype is medium-sized. V usage is TRBV7-3 and J usage is TRBJ2-3; D perhaps matches TRBD1 (5 bases). Germline lookup yields CDR1 SGHTA and CDR2 FQGTGA. The CDR3 spans 13 residues. V lost 3 bases and J 4 bases, leaving 8 bases between the germline ends. CDR3 in amino acids: CASSLQGPDTQYF. CDR3 sequence (DNA): TGTGCCAGCAGCTTGCAGGGTCCAGATACGCAGTATTTT.

Ten or more counts support this clonotype. A much larger clone sits a single nucleotide away, making a read error possible. The chain couples TRBV6-1 to TRBJ2-5, with 8 bases matching TRBD2. The CDR3 runs to 15 residues. Germline V gene lookup returns CDR1 MNHNS and CDR2 SASEGT. The trim removed 5 bases at V and 11 bases at J, leaving 16 bases unmatched. The CDR3 spells CASSNAGGSYNEQYF. DNA of the CDR3: TGTGCCAGCAGTAACGCGGGGGGATCCTACAATGAGCAGTACTTC.

This sequence joins TRBV7-9 and TRBJ2-4, with D possibly TRBD2 on 7 matching bases. TRBJ2-7 explains the end of the DNA better; the J call may be wrong. The CDR3 sequence is 14 residues long. In germline, CDR1 is SEHNR, CDR2 FQNEAQ (reference sequence). CDR3 nucleotides: TGTGCCAGCAGCTCATCGGGGAGGGGGTACGAGCAGTACTTC. It translates to CASSSSGRGYEQYF.

This clonotype was seen more than once but under ten times. The chain couples TRBV11-3 to TRBJ2-1; maybe TRBD2 (6 bases). V was cut by 1 base and J by 2 bases, with 9 bases left in between. The CDR3 runs to 15 residues. Germline V gene sequence: CDR1 SGHNT, CDR2 YENEEA. DNA for the CDR3: TGTGCCAGCAGCTTAGGGACTATGGCCTACAATGAGCAGTTCTTC. Translated: CASSLGTMAYNEQFF.

This clonotype was seen many times. A read error may be the cause here, since a much bigger clone is one base away. As DNA, the CDR3 is TGTGCCAGCAGCTTCGGGATCATTACCTACAATGAGCAGTACTTC. This sequence encodes CASSFGIITYNEQYF. This rearrangement joins TRBV5-4 to TRBJ2-1, with D possibly matching TRBD2 (5 bases). The closer fit of TRBJ2-7 to the DNA end suggests the J call may be wrong. This CDR3 is built from 15 residues. Germline assignment: CDR1 SGHNT and CDR2 YYREEE (reference sequence).

This clonotype was found many times. V is TRBV7-3 and J is TRBJ2-5; 9 nucleotides agree with TRBD1. V was pared by 4 bases and J by 11 bases, with 8 bases of the junction left unmatched. CDR3 length equals 13 residues. The V gene's germline CDR1 is SGHTA and CDR2 FQGTGA. The chain's CDR3 is CASSSATGGTQYF. In nucleotides, the CDR3 is TGTGCCAGCAGCTCAGCGACAGGGGGTACGCAGTACTTC.

This clonotype was counted many times. This chain links TRBV10-1 with TRBJ1-5; D is possibly TRBD1 (5 bases). Trimming shortened V by 8 bases and J by 6 bases, and 11 bases separated the two germline ends. Per the germline V gene, CDR1 is WNHNN and CDR2 is SYGVQD (reference sequence). The CDR3 extends over 12 amino acids. For the CDR3, the DNA is TGCGCCAGCCCCGAGGGGTTTCAGCCCCAGCATTTT. It yields the protein CASPEGFQPQHF.

V gene TRBV7-2 combines with J gene TRBJ2-5; 8 nucleotides line up with TRBD1. Germline assignment: CDR1 SGHTA and CDR2 FQGNSA. V was pared by 5 bases and J by 2 bases, with 4 bases of the junction left unmatched. The CDR3 runs to 14 residues. The DNA of the CDR3 is TGTGCCAGCAGCCGGGACAGGACACAAGAGACCCAGTACTTC. It yields the protein CASSRDRTQETQYF.

This clonotype occurred many times. The chain combines TRBV19 with TRBJ2-5, with 10 positions matching TRBD1. The germline V gene encodes CDR1 LNHDA and CDR2 SQIVND (reference sequence). The CDR3 covers 15 residues. V trimming: 6 bases; J trimming: 2 bases; junction bases outside the gene matches: 6. The CDR3 spells CASSPGQGGQETQYF. CDR3 bases: TGTGCCAGTAGCCCAGGACAGGGGGGACAAGAGACCCAGTACTTC.

The J gene is TRBJ2-3, the V gene TRBV7-2; D may be TRBD2 (6 bases). The CDR3 spans 13 residues. V gave up 4 bases and J gave up 9 bases, with 14 bases separating them. The germline CDR1 and CDR2 sequences are SGHTA and FQGNSA. The CDR3 DNA reads TGTGCCAGCAGCTCCTACCGGGGGACCACGCAGTATTTT. It encodes CASSSYRGTTQYF.

This clonotype was seen many times. A much larger clone differs from this one at a single base, so this may be a read error. The chain combines TRBV6-1 with TRBJ2-7; 12 nucleotides align to TRBD2. Trimming took 6 bases from V and 7 from J; bases not matched to a gene: 13. The CDR3 sequence is 16 residues long. Germline V lookup: CDR1 MNHNS, CDR2 SASEGT. CDR3 DNA sequence: TGTGCCAGCAGCCGTACTAGCGGGAGGCAGTACAATGAGCAGTACTTC. Amino acid sequence: CASSRTSGRQYNEQYF.

This clonotype was detected ten times or more. The rearrangement links TRBV18 to TRBJ2-4, with D possibly TRBD1 on 6 matching bases. CDR1 is KGHSH, CDR2 LQKENI, per germline. The CDR3 is made up of 15 amino acids. Between the trimmed V and J ends, which lost 4 bases and 3 bases, there was a span of 13 bases. DNA of the CDR3: TGTGCCAGCTCACTCACAGGGCAGGACAAAAACATTCAGTACTTC. Translation: CASSLTGQDKNIQYF.

This clonotype was picked up a small number of times. V is TRBV18 and J is TRBJ1-3, with no clear D. The germline V gene has CDR1 KGHSH and CDR2 LQKENI. The CDR3 has 13 amino acids. V gave up 3 bases and J gave up 4 bases, with 7 bases separating them. The CDR3 loop is CASSPSQGNTIYF. Written as DNA, the CDR3 is TGTGCCAGCTCACCGTCACAGGGAAACACCATATATTTT.

Relative to its sample, this clonotype is medium-sized. The junction does not match germline at one end; this may be a read error. The genes are TRBV7-7 and TRBJ2-1; possibly TRBD2 for D (6 bases). The CDR3 extends over 16 amino acids. CDR1 SSHAT and CDR2 FNYEAQ come from the germline V gene (reference sequence). DNA of the CDR3: TGTGCTAGCAGCTACGCTTTGGGACGGGGGTCTGATGAGCAGTTCTTC. It encodes CASSYALGRGSDEQFF.

The chain combines TRBV18 with TRBJ2-3; the match to TRBD1 covers 10 bases. Germline CDR1 reads KGHSH; CDR2 reads LQKENI. V shed 3 bases and J 0 bases; nucleotides not matched to a gene: 3. The CDR3 runs to 16 residues. CDR3 bases: TGTGCCAGCTCACCGACAGGGGGCGTTAGCACAGATACGCAGTATTTT. Amino acids: CASSPTGGVSTDTQYF. Full variable domain (rest looked up from reference TRBV18 and TRBJ2-3): NAGVMQNPRHLVRRRGQEARLRCSPMKGHSHVYWYRQLPEEGLKFMVYLQKENIIDESGMPKERFSAEFPKEGPSILRIQQVVRGDSAAYFCASSPTGGVSTDTQYFGPGTRLTVL.

As regards this clonotype: This sequence may be a read error, since a much larger clone differs from it by one base. The V gene is TRBV7-3, the J gene TRBJ2-3, with 10 bases fitting TRBD2. The J call may be mistaken, given a closer DNA end match to TRBJ2-7. The CDR3 has 15 amino acids. CDR1 is SGHTA, CDR2 FQGTGA, per germline. Here the CDR3 reads CASNVSGGAVNEQYF. The CDR3 region has the DNA TGTGCCAGCAACGTGAGCGGGGGGGCCGTAAATGAGCAGTACTTC.

About this clonotype itself: The missing conserved phenylalanine or tryptophan at the end of this CDR3 makes a read error likely. It is unclear where the CDR3 begins or ends on the DNA, so no DNA is shown, and the CDR3 is as TCRdb lists it. The J gene is TRBJ1-1, the V gene TRBV28. Counting both end residues, the CDR3 totals 10 amino acids. CDR1 and CDR2 (germline): MDHEN, SYDVKM. CDR3 sequence: CASSPYRIAG.

This clonotype was recorded many times. The chain combines TRBV2 with TRBJ2-7; D is unclear. The V end was cut by 10 bases, the J end by 3 bases, with 22 bases between. Germline CDR1 is SNHLY and CDR2 is FYNNEI. This CDR3 is 15 amino acids long. The DNA for the CDR3 is TGTGCCACCTCAGAAAGGTCGGCCGTCCTCTACGAGCAGTACTTC. As protein: CATSERSAVLYEQYF.

The V and J genes are TRBV7-3 and TRBJ2-3; tentatively, D is TRBD1 or TRBD2 (6 bases each). The J call may be faulty, since TRBJ2-7 better matches the DNA end. The germline V gene encodes CDR1 SGHTA and CDR2 FQGTGA. The CDR3 has 15 residues. DNA of the CDR3: TGTGCCAGCAGCCCCGGCGGGACATGGGACTACGAGCAGTACTTC. It is translated as CASSPGGTWDYEQYF.

In its sample, this clonotype was seen many times. J is TRBJ2-5 and V is TRBV7-2, with D possibly being TRBD2 (7 bases). The J call may not be correct, given that the DNA end is closer to TRBJ2-7. The CDR3 consists of 15 residues. The germline V gene encodes CDR1 SGHTA and CDR2 FQGNSA. The CDR3 coding sequence is TGTGCCAGCAGCCCCTTCGAGGGGGGGCCGTACGAGCAGTACTTC. It translates to CASSPFEGGPYEQYF.

The chain couples TRBV7-3 to TRBJ2-1; 8 positions match TRBD1. The ends lost 5 bases at V and 0 bases at J; junction bases unmatched: 3. CDR1 is SGHTA and CDR2 is FQGTGA in the germline V gene. CDR3 length: 15 residues. For the CDR3, the DNA is TGTGCCAGCAGCGAAACAGGGGGCTCCTACAATGAGCAGTTCTTC. Translation gives CASSETGGSYNEQFF.

This sequence joins TRBV7-4 and TRBJ2-4; TRBD2 aligns across 8 bases. The J call may be in error: the DNA end matches TRBJ2-7 better. The CDR3 runs 13 residues. Germline CDR1 and CDR2: SGHVT and SQSDAQ. The CDR3 reads CASSLKSGSEQYF. The CDR3 DNA sequence: TGTGCCAGCAGCTTAAAAAGCGGGAGCGAGCAGTACTTC.

Concerning this clonotype: One end of the junction fails to match germline, which may point to a read error. This chain uses TRBV7-3 with TRBJ2-4, with a possible D match to TRBD1 (5 bases). CDR3 size: 16 residues. Germline CDR1 is SGHTA and CDR2 is FQGTGA. CDR3 in amino acids: CASSRILGLLDSPLHF. The DNA for the CDR3 is TGTGCCAGCAGCCGAATACTGGGGCTCTTGGATTCACCCCTCCACTTC.

On this clonotype itself: The junction differs from germline at one of its ends, possibly a read error. The chain combines TRBV5-1 with TRBJ2-1; D possibly matches TRBD1 or TRBD2 (5 bases each). CDR1 and CDR2 (germline): SGHRS, YFSETQ. CDR3 size: 13 residues. The CDR3 region is CASGDPGGSPLHF. CDR3 DNA: TGCGCCAGCGGGGACCCTGGAGGATCACCCCTCCACTTC. Drawing the rest from reference TRBV5-1 and TRBJ2-1, the complete variable domain is KAGVTQTPRYLIKTRGQQVTLSCSPISGHRSVSWYQQTPGQGLQFLFEYFSETQRNKGNFPGRFSGRQFSNSRSEMNVSTLELGDSALYLCASGDPGGSPLHFGPGTRLTVL.

Many counts were recorded for this clonotype. The chain is built from TRBV5-4 and TRBJ2-7; D may match TRBD1 or TRBD2 (5 bases each). In germline, CDR1 is SGHNT, CDR2 YYREEE (reference sequence). The CDR3 runs 16 residues. V was trimmed by 3 bases and J by 2 bases, leaving 18 bases between them. The CDR3 loop is CASSWGIGASAYEQYF. CDR3 in DNA: TGTGCCAGCAGCTGGGGGATCGGGGCGTCCGCCTACGAGCAGTACTTC.

This clonotype ranks as medium-sized (0.01 to 0.1%). This chain uses TRBV28 with TRBJ2-7, with D unclear. Germline values: CDR1 MDHEN, CDR2 SYDVKM. V shed 7 bases and J shed 2 bases, with 9 bases lying between them. The CDR3 loop spans 12 amino acids. CDR3 protein: CASINHAYEQYF. The CDR3 region has the DNA TGTGCCAGCATCAACCACGCCTACGAGCAGTACTTC.

This clonotype was detected only a few times. The missing conserved phenylalanine or tryptophan at the end of this CDR3 makes a read error likely. Because the CDR3's place on the DNA is in doubt, the DNA is left out and the CDR3 is given as listed by TCRdb. The rearrangement uses TRBV6-2 or TRBV6-3 and TRBJ1-1. Germline V CDR1 and CDR2: MNHEY, SVGEGT. The CDR3 extends over 8 residues, inclusive of both ends. CDR3 residues: CASSYSAS.